This TCR beta chain was sequenced in a study of early stage breast cancer tumors. Trimming removed 4 bases from V and 4 bases from J, with 17 bases in between. This CDR3 region has 16 residues. In germline, CDR1 is SGHVS, CDR2 FQNEAQ. Each sample had two DNA replicates, about 0.47 ug blood or about 1.5 ug tissue. The table came from immunoSEQ multiplex PCR; TCRdb's copy has only in-frame clones and leaves some out. The sample lists fewer than 30,000 clones, 75% to 90% occurring once. This sequence joins TRBV7-8 and TRBJ1-5; no definite D call. Sequenced sample: blood. This TCR was sampled from a person aged 60 to 70 with breast cancer. The CDR3 spells CASSSFVRTANQPQHF. The CDR3 DNA sequence: TGTGCCAGCAGCTCATTTGTTCGGACTGCGAATCAGCCCCAGCATTTT.